The next 27 T cell receptor beta chains were all read from a single sample in a study of tumor and adjacent non-tumor tissue in lung cancer. No cell sorting was done before RNA was extracted from the tissue. Three rounds of nested PCR, following a modified ARM-PCR protocol, produced the TCRbeta library. TCRdb re-called the multiplex PCR reads through MiXCR, storing one row per CDR3 protein. In the table there are roughly 93,000 distinct CDR3 sequences, roughly 66% of which are singletons. Material for sequencing was lung tumor tissue. These receptors all come from a man between 60 and 70 years old with non-small cell lung cancer.

This clonotype was seen many times. The chain carries TRBV6-2 or TRBV6-3 and TRBJ1-2, with D hard to call. This CDR3 has 15 amino acids. The V and J ends lost 0 bases and 2 bases respectively, with 10 bases between them. Germline V gene sequence: CDR1 MNHEY, CDR2 SVGEGT. CDR3 coding DNA: TGTGCCAGCAGTTACTCGGCAGGCCTGAACTATGGCTACACCTTC. Protein product: CASSYSAGLNYGYTF.

The rearrangement uses TRBV11-3 and TRBJ2-1; 7 bases are a match to TRBD2. Germline values: CDR1 SGHNT, CDR2 YENEEA. The CDR3 has 15 amino acids. V gave up 5 bases and J gave up 9 bases; unmatched junction bases: 13. The DNA of the CDR3 is TGTGCCAGCAGCATCACGGGGGGAGGAAGCACTGAGCAGTTCTTC. Translating it yields CASSITGGGSTEQFF.

This clonotype has at least ten counts. This chain uses TRBV5-4 with TRBJ2-7; no clear D gene. Trimming removed 4 bases at V and 3 bases at J, with 11 bases between. The germline CDR1 and CDR2 sequences are SGHNT and YYREEE (reference sequence). The CDR3 is 13 amino acids. The CDR3 spells CASSDNRFYEQYF. The CDR3 DNA sequence: TGTGCCAGCAGCGACAACAGATTCTACGAGCAGTACTTC.

For this clonotype: A much larger clone lies a single base off, so this may be a read error. The CDR3 nucleotides are TGCAATGCTAGCGGCCCAGGGGGGGCCTCAGATACGCAGTATTTT. It encodes CNASGPGGASDTQYF. This chain uses TRBV20-1 with TRBJ2-3; the D gene could be TRBD1 or TRBD2 (7 bases each). There are 15 residues in the CDR3. Germline V gene data show CDR1 as DFQATT and CDR2 as SNEGSKA (reference sequence).

For this clonotype: The junction departs from germline at one end; a sequencing error may be responsible. J is TRBJ1-4 and V is TRBV4-2; 10 bases match TRBD1. Germline values: CDR1 LGHNA, CDR2 YNFKEQ. This CDR3 comprises 17 residues. CDR3 sequence: CASSQGWGGTGEEKLFF. As DNA, the CDR3 is TGTGCCAGCAGCCAAGGTTGGGGCGGGACAGGGGAAGAAAAACTGTTTTTC.

On this clonotype itself: A junction boundary mismatches the germline segment, possibly from a read error. The rearrangement joins TRBV28 to TRBJ1-5, with D tentatively TRBD1 (5 bases). The CDR3 is 14 residues long. Per the germline V gene, CDR1 is MDHEN and CDR2 is SYDVKM. The CDR3 region has the DNA TGTGGCAGCAAAACAGGTGTTGGCAATCAGCCCCAGCATTTT. It is translated as CGSKTGVGNQPQHF. Full variable domain (rest looked up from reference TRBV28 and TRBJ1-5): DVKVTQSSRYLVKRTGEKVFLECVQDMDHENMFWYRQDPGLGLRLIYFSYDVKMKEKGDIPEGYSVSREKKERFSLILESASTNQTSMYLCGSKTGVGNQPQHFGDGTRLSIL.

The V gene is TRBV12-3 or TRBV12-4, the J gene TRBJ2-1, with a possible D match to TRBD1 (7 bases). V lost 4 bases and J lost 9, with 19 bases in between. This CDR3 is 15 amino acids long. As DNA, the CDR3 is TGTGCCAGCAGTTACAGGGGAGGAGGCTATAGTGAGCAGTTCTTC. This gives the protein CASSYRGGGYSEQFF.

In this sample, this clonotype turned up once. Relative to the germline gene, one junction end is altered; a read error may explain this. V gene TRBV6-2 or TRBV6-3 combines with J gene TRBJ2-4, with 9 bases aligning to TRBD1. Germline lookup yields CDR1 MNHEY and CDR2 SVGEGT. The CDR3 loop spans 13 amino acids. CDR3 sequence: CASIIQGANIRYF. CDR3 sequence (DNA): TGTGCCAGCATTATACAGGGGGCAAACATTCGGTACTTT.

To note about this clonotype: A much larger clone differs from this one at a single base, so this may be a read error. V is TRBV24-1 and J is TRBJ2-3, with no clear D. CDR3 length equals 12 residues. Germline assignment: CDR1 KGHDR and CDR2 SFDVKD. CDR3 DNA sequence: TGTGCCATCAGTGACTTGACAGATACGCAGTATTTT. It translates to CAISDLTDTQYF.

Regarding this clonotype: The junction differs from germline at one of its ends, possibly a read error. CDR3 protein: CATGPPPDTLYF. CDR3 in DNA: TGTGCCACGGGTCCGCCACCAGATACGCTGTATTTT. The rearrangement joins TRBV30 to TRBJ2-3, with no clear D. The CDR3 extends over 12 amino acids. Germline assignment: CDR1 GTSNPN and CDR2 SVGIG (reference sequence). The full variable domain, rest sourced from reference TRBV30 and TRBJ2-3, is SQTIHQWPATLVQPVGSPLSLECTVEGTSNPNLYWYRQAAGRGLQLLFYSVGIGQISSEVPQNLSASRPQDRQFILSSKKLLLSDSGFYLCATGPPPDTLYFGPGTRLTVL.

The CDR3 loop is CASSLTGNTIYF. CDR3 nucleotides: TGTGCCAGCAGCTTAACTGGAAACACCATATATTTT. The chain employs TRBV7-2 and TRBJ1-3; D unresolved. Germline CDR1 SGHTA, CDR2 FQGNSA. This CDR3 contains 12 residues. V lost 2 bases to trimming and J lost 2 bases, with 1 base between them. The variable domain in full, with the rest retrieved from reference TRBV7-2 and TRBJ1-3, is GAGVSQSPSNKVTEKGKDVELRCDPISGHTALYWYRQSLGQGLEFLIYFQGNSAPDKSGLPSDRFSAERTGGSVSTLTIQRTQQEDSAVYLCASSLTGNTIYFGEGSWLTVV.

Notes on this clonotype: At one end, the junction sequence differs from germline, possibly due to a read error. The chain uses TRBV6-2 or TRBV6-3 and TRBJ2-1; D may be TRBD2 (6 bases). Germline loops: CDR1 MNHEY, CDR2 SVGEGT. The CDR3 extends over 15 amino acids. CDR3 DNA: TGTGACAGCAAACCTACCGGGGGAGCTAACAATGATCAGTTCTTC. Amino acid sequence: CDSKPTGGANNDQFF.

The V gene is TRBV6-5, the J gene TRBJ2-2, with D possibly being TRBD2 (6 bases). The V gene lost 6 bases and the J gene lost 8 bases, with 13 bases spanning the gap. Germline V gene sequence: CDR1 MNHEY, CDR2 SVGAGI. The CDR3 extends over 13 amino acids. CDR3 in amino acids: CASRKTGTGELFF. CDR3 sequence (DNA): TGTGCCAGCAGAAAAACTGGGACTGGGGAGCTGTTTTTT.

The V and J genes are TRBV11-2 and TRBJ2-1; the D gene is possibly TRBD1 (6 bases). Trimming left V 1 base short and J 12 bases short, with 25 bases between. Per germline, CDR1 SGHAT and CDR2 FQNNGV. The CDR3 is made up of 17 amino acids. CDR3 in amino acids: CASSLVGEPPYQGGQFF. The CDR3 nucleotides are TGTGCCAGCAGCTTAGTGGGGGAACCGCCTTACCAAGGGGGGCAGTTCTTC.

Remarks on this clonotype: The CDR3 does not close with the conserved phenylalanine or tryptophan, likely indicating a read error. The V gene is TRBV6-5, the J gene TRBJ2-2; TRBD1 matches at 7 bases. With 10 bases clipped from V and 4 bases from J, the junction kept 9 bases outside the gene matches. The length of the CDR3 is 14 residues. Germline CDR1 and CDR2: MNHEY and SVGAGI. The CDR3: CANLSAGGTGELFL. In nucleotides, the CDR3 is TGTGCCAACCTTAGCGCAGGGGGCACCGGGGAGCTGTTTCTT.

The table lists this clonotype with a count of one. The chain carries TRBV5-1 and TRBJ2-7; D perhaps matches TRBD1 (5 bases). The V gene lost 3 bases and the J gene lost 9 bases, with 19 bases spanning the gap. The V gene's germline CDR1 is SGHRS and CDR2 YFSETQ. This CDR3 contains 14 residues. The CDR3 DNA sequence: TGCGCCAGCAGCTCCTCCTGGACAACCGCCGTGCAGTACTTC. Its translation: CASSSSWTTAVQYF.

To note about this clonotype: Lacking the conserved final phenylalanine or tryptophan, this CDR3 likely reflects a read error. The rearrangement uses TRBV11-2 and TRBJ2-3; no clear D. The CDR3 is 14 residues long. Trimming took 8 bases from V and 9 from J, leaving 21 bases between them. Per germline, CDR1 SGHAT and CDR2 FQNNGV. The CDR3 nucleotides are TGTGCCAGCCGCCACCGGACCTCTACGGCCACGCAGTATTTG. Protein: CASRHRTSTATQYL.

This clonotype has just a few counts. This may stem from a read error, because a much larger clone lies one nucleotide away. CDR3 region: CASRLDTIHF. The CDR3 bases are TGTGCCAGCAGGTTGGACACCATACATTTT. This chain uses TRBV6-6 with TRBJ1-3, with D perhaps TRBD1 (5 bases). CDR3 length: 10 residues. The germline CDR1 and CDR2 sequences are MNHNY and SVGAGI (reference sequence).

V gene TRBV12-5 combines with J gene TRBJ1-1; possible D gene TRBD1, 5 bases. V was trimmed by 4 bases and J by 8 bases, leaving 14 bases between them. The CDR3 loop spans 13 amino acids. Germline assignment: CDR1 LGHNT and CDR2 FRNRAP. The CDR3 here is CASGSLNGAEAFF. The CDR3 nucleotides read TGTGCTAGTGGTTCGCTGAATGGGGCCGAAGCTTTCTTT.

As to this clonotype: Sequence at one end of the junction differs from germline and may be a read error. The V and J genes are TRBV11-2 and TRBJ2-5; either TRBD1 or TRBD2 may fit D (5 bases each). The CDR3 spans 16 residues. CDR1 SGHAT and CDR2 FQNNGV come from the germline V gene. The CDR3 is CASSPPGAGDLETQHF. Written as DNA, the CDR3 is TGTGCCAGCAGTCCGCCCGGGGCAGGCGATTTGGAGACCCAGCACTTC. The whole variable domain, remainder taken from reference TRBV11-2 and TRBJ2-5, is EAGVAQSPRYKIIEKRQSVAFWCNPISGHATLYWYQQILGQGPKLLIQFQNNGVVDDSQLPKDRFSAERLKGVDSTLKIQPAKLEDSAVYLCASSPPGAGDLETQHFGPGTRLLVL.

A few counts support this clonotype. This clone may be a read error of a much larger clone one base away. Lacking the conserved final phenylalanine or tryptophan, this CDR3 likely reflects a read error. The chain has TRBV6-5 and TRBJ1-2; no clear D gene. V was cut by 2 bases and J by 1 base, with 5 bases left in between. The CDR3 has 13 amino acids. From germline, CDR1 is MNHEY and CDR2 SVGAGI. The DNA for the CDR3 is TGTGCCAGCAGTTACGGGGTTAACTATGGCTACACCCTC. As protein: CASSYGVNYGYTL.

The V gene is TRBV6-1, the J gene TRBJ2-3, with a weak D call TRBD2 (6 bases). Trimming took off 6 bases at V and 8 bases at J, with 21 bases between the two ends. Germline CDR1 and CDR2: MNHNS and SASEGT. The CDR3 extends over 15 amino acids. Here the CDR3 reads CASRGGGTRAGTQYF. The CDR3 DNA reads as TGTGCCAGCAGGGGGGGTGGAACCAGGGCAGGTACGCAGTATTTT.

About this clonotype: At one end, the junction sequence differs from germline, possibly due to a read error. This chain uses TRBV7-9 with TRBJ1-3; 7 bases are shared with TRBD1. There are 14 residues in the CDR3. Germline values: CDR1 SEHNR, CDR2 FQNEAQ (reference sequence). The CDR3 nucleotides read TGTTCCAGCAGCGCTGGGACAGCTGGTAACACCATATATTTT. Its protein is CSSSAGTAGNTIYF.

This chain links TRBV6-5 with TRBJ2-2, with a weak D call TRBD2 (6 bases). V lost 10 bases and J 7 bases, leaving 22 bases between the germline ends. The CDR3 is made up of 15 amino acids. Germline CDR1 and CDR2: MNHEY and SVGAGI. This CDR3 reads CANYRVGGLGGELFF. The CDR3 DNA reads as TGTGCCAACTATCGAGTGGGGGGATTGGGCGGGGAGCTGTTTTTT.

Of note for this clonotype: Because it lacks the conserved phenylalanine or tryptophan at the end, this CDR3 is likely a read error. The J gene is TRBJ1-1, the V gene TRBV10-3; 7 nucleotides align to TRBD1. The CDR3 contains 15 residues. With 6 bases clipped from V and 3 bases from J, the junction kept 10 bases outside the gene matches. In germline, CDR1 is ENHRY, CDR2 SYGVKD. DNA of the CDR3: TGTGCCATCAGGGGGCCCAACAGGGGTGACACTGAAGCTTTCTTG. It is translated as CAIRGPNRGDTEAFL.

This clonotype was detected many times. V usage is TRBV10-3 and J usage is TRBJ2-2; TRBD2 matches at 8 bases. Germline loops: CDR1 ENHRY, CDR2 SYGVKD. This CDR3 has 16 amino acids. Trimming took 0 bases from V and 6 from J; bases not matched to a gene: 6. The CDR3 here is CAISESAKRGSGELFF. CDR3 in DNA: TGTGCCATCAGTGAGTCGGCAAAGCGGGGGTCCGGGGAGCTGTTTTTT.

Points on this clonotype: A much larger clone sits a single nucleotide away, making a read error possible. The chain uses TRBV5-4 and TRBJ2-1; 11 nucleotides agree with TRBD2. Germline CDR1 SGHNT, CDR2 YYREEE (reference sequence). The CDR3 runs to 15 residues. The junction had 5 bases not matched to a gene; V was cut back by 5 bases and J by 4 bases. The CDR3 is CASSSPSGRYNEQFF. DNA of the CDR3: TGTGCCAGCAGTTCCCCTAGCGGGAGGTACAATGAGCAGTTCTTC.